The subject of this entry is one TCR beta chain. This entry is derived from a study of control samples from healthy donors and cancer patients. Libraries were prepared by immunoSEQ multiplex PCR; TCRdb keeps only in-frame clonotypes and omits some of them. The sample carries 45,000 to 55,000 clones, 93% recorded once. The CDR3 sequence is 15 residues long. The V and J ends lost 2 bases and 7 bases, in that order; junction bases with no gene match: 6. Looked up from germline, CDR1 is MNHEY and CDR2 is SMNVEV (reference sequence). The chain employs TRBV27 and TRBJ2-4; TRBD2 matches 9 bases. The sequence came from a woman aged 45-60 years with head and neck cancer. Input material: PBMCs. The CDR3 spells CASSLGNSGGNIQYF. As DNA, the CDR3 is TGTGCCAGCAGTTTAGGGAATAGCGGGGGTAACATTCAGTACTTC.